A selection of T cell receptor beta chains follows, all from one sample in a study of cytomegalovirus exposure and HLA in healthy donors. Using immunoSEQ multiplex PCR, the repertoire was profiled, and TCRdb retains in-frame clones only, with some absent. The sample has roughly 140,000 clones, 60% to 85% seen once. Source material: PBMCs. These receptors were obtained from a male donor in good health and CMV-seronegative. CDR3s include the opening cysteine and the closing phenylalanine or tryptophan. D genes are given only for firm matches. Size is stated for part of the rows, as once, few or many counts, or as a class when the clone is expanded.

cdr3_aa: CAIRDSTGGTNEKLFF
j_call: TRBJ1-4
clone_size: NA
d_call: TRBD1
v_call: TRBV10-3

cdr3_aa: CASSLQRTILYNEQFF
j_call: TRBJ2-1
clone_size: NA
d_call: NA
v_call: TRBV7-8

cdr3_aa: CASSSELAGGKNEQFF
j_call: TRBJ2-1
clone_size: NA
d_call: TRBD2
v_call: TRBV5-1

cdr3_aa: CASSLRPAGSGGANTGELFF
j_call: TRBJ2-2
clone_size: NA
d_call: TRBD2
v_call: TRBV7-3

cdr3_aa: CAISGTSGGLNEQFF
j_call: TRBJ2-1
clone_size: NA
d_call: TRBD2
v_call: TRBV10-3

cdr3_aa: CAWSGLYGYTF
j_call: TRBJ1-2
clone_size: NA
d_call: NA
v_call: TRBV30

cdr3_aa: CASSPRTGDYGYTF
j_call: TRBJ1-2
clone_size: NA
d_call: TRBD1
v_call: TRBV5-1

cdr3_aa: CASNEERETQYF
j_call: TRBJ2-5
clone_size: once
d_call: NA
v_call: TRBV10-1

cdr3_aa: CSVNGGSTYEQYF
j_call: TRBJ2-7
clone_size: NA
d_call: NA
v_call: TRBV29-1

cdr3_aa: CASSEYIAGGPSNEQFF
j_call: TRBJ2-1
clone_size: NA
d_call: TRBD2
v_call: TRBV25-1

cdr3_aa: CASSRTGNTEAFF
j_call: TRBJ1-1
clone_size: NA
d_call: TRBD1
v_call: TRBV5-5

cdr3_aa: CASSVHRDRRKLNTEAFF
j_call: TRBJ1-1
clone_size: NA
d_call: TRBD1
v_call: TRBV19

cdr3_aa: CAWSGNTLSTGGTEAFF
j_call: TRBJ1-1
clone_size: NA
d_call: TRBD1
v_call: TRBV30

cdr3_aa: CATSSGLPSGFYEQYF
j_call: TRBJ2-7
clone_size: NA
d_call: NA
v_call: TRBV15

cdr3_aa: CASRIQGDTEAFF
j_call: TRBJ1-1
clone_size: once
d_call: TRBD1
v_call: TRBV2

cdr3_aa: CAWSVSWTGGNEKLFF
j_call: TRBJ1-4
clone_size: NA
d_call: TRBD1
v_call: TRBV30

cdr3_aa: CASSLGGQGWDSPLHF
j_call: TRBJ1-6
clone_size: once
d_call: TRBD1
v_call: TRBV7-3

cdr3_aa: CASSKAGGISNQPQHF
j_call: TRBJ1-5
clone_size: NA
d_call: NA
v_call: TRBV27